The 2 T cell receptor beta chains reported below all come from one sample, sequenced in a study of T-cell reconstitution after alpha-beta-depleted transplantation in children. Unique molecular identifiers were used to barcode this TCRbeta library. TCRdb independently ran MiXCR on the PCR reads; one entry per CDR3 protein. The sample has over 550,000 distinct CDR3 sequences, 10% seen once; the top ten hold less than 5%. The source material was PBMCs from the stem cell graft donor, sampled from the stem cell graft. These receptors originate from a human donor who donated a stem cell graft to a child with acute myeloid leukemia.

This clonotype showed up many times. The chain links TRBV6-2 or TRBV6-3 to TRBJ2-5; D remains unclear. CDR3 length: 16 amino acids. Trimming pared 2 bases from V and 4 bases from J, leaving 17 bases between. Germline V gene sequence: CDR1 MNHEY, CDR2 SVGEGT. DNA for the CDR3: TGTGCCAGCAGTTACGGGAACCCAGTAGTCGGAGAGACCCAGTACTTC. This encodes CASSYGNPVVGETQYF.

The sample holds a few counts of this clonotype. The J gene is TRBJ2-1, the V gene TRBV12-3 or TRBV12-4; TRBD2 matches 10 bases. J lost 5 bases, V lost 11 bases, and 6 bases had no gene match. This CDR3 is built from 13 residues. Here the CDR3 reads CASGLAHHNEQFF. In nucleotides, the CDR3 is TGTGCCTCGGGACTAGCGCACCACAATGAGCAGTTCTTC.